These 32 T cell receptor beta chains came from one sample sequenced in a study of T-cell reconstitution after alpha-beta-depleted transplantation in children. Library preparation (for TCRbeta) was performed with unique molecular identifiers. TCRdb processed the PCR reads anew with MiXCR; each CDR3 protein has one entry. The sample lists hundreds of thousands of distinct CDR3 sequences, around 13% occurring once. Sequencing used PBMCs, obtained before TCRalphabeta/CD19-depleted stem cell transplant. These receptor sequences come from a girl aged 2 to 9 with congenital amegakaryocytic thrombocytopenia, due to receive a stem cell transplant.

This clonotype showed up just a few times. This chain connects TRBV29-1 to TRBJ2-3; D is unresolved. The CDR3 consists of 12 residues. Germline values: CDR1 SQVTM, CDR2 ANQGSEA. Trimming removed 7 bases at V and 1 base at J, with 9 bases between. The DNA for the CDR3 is TGCAGCGCCGGCGCGGGCACAGATACGCAGTATTTT. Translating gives CSAGAGTDTQYF.

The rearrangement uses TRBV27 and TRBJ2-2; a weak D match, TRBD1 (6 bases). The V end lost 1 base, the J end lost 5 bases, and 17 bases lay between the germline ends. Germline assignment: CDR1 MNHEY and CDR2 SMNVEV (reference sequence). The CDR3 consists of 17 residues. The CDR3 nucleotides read TGTGCCAGCAGTTTATGGCTGTCACAGGGCCTAACCGGGGAGCTGTTTTTT. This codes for CASSLWLSQGLTGELFF.

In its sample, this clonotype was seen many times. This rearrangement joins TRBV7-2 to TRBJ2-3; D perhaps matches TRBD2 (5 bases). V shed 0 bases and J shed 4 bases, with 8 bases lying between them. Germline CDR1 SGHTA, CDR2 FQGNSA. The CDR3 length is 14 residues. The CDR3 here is CASSLAGAADTQYF. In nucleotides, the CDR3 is TGTGCCAGCAGCTTAGCGGGAGCGGCAGATACGCAGTATTTT.

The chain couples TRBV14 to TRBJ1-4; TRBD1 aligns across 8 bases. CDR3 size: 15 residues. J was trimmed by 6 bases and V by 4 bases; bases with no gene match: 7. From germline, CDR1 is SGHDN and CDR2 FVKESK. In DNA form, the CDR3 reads TGTGCCAGCAGCCCAAGACAGGGGCGGGATGAAAAACTGTTTTTT. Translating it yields CASSPRQGRDEKLFF.

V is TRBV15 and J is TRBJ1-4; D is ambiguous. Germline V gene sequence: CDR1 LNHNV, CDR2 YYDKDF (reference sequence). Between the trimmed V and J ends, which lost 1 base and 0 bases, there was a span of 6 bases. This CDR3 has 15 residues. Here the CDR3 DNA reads TGTGCCACCAGCAGAGGTCAGGCAACTAATGAAAAACTGTTTTTT. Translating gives CATSRGQATNEKLFF.

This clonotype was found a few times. This chain's CDR3 is CAISGGIGIEQYF. CDR3 in DNA: TGTGCCATCAGTGGAGGAATCGGGATCGAGCAGTACTTC. The chain combines TRBV10-3 with TRBJ2-7, with a possible D match to TRBD2 (5 bases). The V end lost 4 bases, the J end lost 6 bases, and 13 bases lay between the germline ends. The CDR3 contains 13 residues. Per the germline V gene, CDR1 is ENHRY and CDR2 is SYGVKD.

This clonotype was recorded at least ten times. The CDR3 DNA reads as TGCGCCAGCAGCTCCCCCCCCTACAATGAGCAGTTCTTC. Its translation is CASSSPPYNEQFF. The chain links TRBV5-1 to TRBJ2-1; no clear D. Germline CDR1 is SGHRS and CDR2 is YFSETQ. This CDR3 contains 13 residues. V was cut by 3 bases and J by 2 bases, with 6 bases left in between. Combining the CDR3 with reference TRBV5-1 and TRBJ2-1 gives the whole variable domain KAGVTQTPRYLIKTRGQQVTLSCSPISGHRSVSWYQQTPGQGLQFLFEYFSETQRNKGNFPGRFSGRQFSNSRSEMNVSTLELGDSALYLCASSSPPYNEQFFGPGTRLTVL.

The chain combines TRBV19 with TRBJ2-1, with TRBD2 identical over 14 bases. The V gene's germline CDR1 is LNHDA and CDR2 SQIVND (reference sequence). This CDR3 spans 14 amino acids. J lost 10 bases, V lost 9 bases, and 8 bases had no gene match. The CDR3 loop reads CASTEGLAGDEQFF. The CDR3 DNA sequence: TGTGCCAGCACTGAGGGACTAGCGGGAGACGAGCAGTTCTTC.

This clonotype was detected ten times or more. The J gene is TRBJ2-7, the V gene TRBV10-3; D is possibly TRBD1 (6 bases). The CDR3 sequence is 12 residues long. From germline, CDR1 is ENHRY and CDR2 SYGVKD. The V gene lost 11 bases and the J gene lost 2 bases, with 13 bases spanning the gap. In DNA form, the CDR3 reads TGTGCCTCGACCGGGACACCCTACGAGCAGTACTTC. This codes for CASTGTPYEQYF.

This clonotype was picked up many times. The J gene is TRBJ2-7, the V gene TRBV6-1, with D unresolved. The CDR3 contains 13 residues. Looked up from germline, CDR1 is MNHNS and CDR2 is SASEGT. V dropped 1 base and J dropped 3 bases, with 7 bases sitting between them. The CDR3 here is CASSEGSFYEQYF. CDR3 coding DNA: TGTGCCAGCAGTGAAGGCAGTTTCTACGAGCAGTACTTC.

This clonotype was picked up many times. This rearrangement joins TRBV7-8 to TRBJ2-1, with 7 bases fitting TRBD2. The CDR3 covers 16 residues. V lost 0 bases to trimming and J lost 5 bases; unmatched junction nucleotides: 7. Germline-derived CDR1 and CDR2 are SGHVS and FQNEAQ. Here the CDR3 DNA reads TGTGCCAGCAGCTTAGCCCGCCTAGCGGTTCACAATGAGCAGTTCTTC. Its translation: CASSLARLAVHNEQFF.

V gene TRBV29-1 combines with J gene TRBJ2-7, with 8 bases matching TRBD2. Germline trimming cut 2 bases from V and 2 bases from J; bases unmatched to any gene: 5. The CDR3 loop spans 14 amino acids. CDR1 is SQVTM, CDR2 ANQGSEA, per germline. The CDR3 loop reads CSVELAGFPYEQYF. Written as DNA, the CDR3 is TGCAGCGTTGAACTAGCGGGCTTCCCCTACGAGCAGTACTTC.

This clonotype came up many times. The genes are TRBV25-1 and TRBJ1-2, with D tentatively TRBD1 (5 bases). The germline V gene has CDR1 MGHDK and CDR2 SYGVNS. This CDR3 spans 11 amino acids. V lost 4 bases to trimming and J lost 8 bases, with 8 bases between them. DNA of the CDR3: TGTGCCAGCAGTGTGGGGGTGGGCTACACCTTC. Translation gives CASSVGVGYTF.

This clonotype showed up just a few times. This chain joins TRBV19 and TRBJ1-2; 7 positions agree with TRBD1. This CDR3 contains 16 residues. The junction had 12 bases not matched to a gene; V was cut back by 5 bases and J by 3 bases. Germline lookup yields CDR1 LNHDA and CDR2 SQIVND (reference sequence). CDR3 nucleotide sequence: TGTGCCAGTAGTGAGCAAGGAGGGGGCGGCGACTATGGCTACACCTTC. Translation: CASSEQGGGGDYGYTF.

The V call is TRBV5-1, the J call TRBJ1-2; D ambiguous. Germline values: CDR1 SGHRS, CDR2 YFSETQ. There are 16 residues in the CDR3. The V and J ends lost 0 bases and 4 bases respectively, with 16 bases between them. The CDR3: CASSLDRTGVTYGYTF. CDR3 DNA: TGCGCCAGCAGCTTGGATAGAACGGGAGTTACCTATGGCTACACCTTC.

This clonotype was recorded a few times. Here the CDR3 reads CASSLLGQHTGELFF. The CDR3 bases are TGTGCCAGCAGTTTATTGGGACAGCACACCGGGGAGCTGTTTTTT. V gene TRBV27 combines with J gene TRBJ2-2, with 7 bases identical to TRBD1. V lost 1 base to trimming and J lost 3 bases; unmatched junction nucleotides: 2. This CDR3 is 15 amino acids long. CDR1 is MNHEY and CDR2 is SMNVEV in the germline V gene (reference sequence).

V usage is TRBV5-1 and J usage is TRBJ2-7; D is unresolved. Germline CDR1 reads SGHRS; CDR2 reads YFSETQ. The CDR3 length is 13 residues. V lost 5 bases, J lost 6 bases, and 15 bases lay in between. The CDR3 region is CASRPEMAVEQYF. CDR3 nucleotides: TGCGCCAGCAGACCCGAGATGGCGGTCGAGCAGTACTTC.

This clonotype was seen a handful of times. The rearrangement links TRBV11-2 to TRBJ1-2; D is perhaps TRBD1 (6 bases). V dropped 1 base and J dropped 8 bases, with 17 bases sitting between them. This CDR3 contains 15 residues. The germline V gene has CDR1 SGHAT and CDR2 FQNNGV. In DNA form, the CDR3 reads TGTGCCAGCAGCTTAGCGGGGACAACCCCGGCCGGCTACACCTTC. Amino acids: CASSLAGTTPAGYTF.

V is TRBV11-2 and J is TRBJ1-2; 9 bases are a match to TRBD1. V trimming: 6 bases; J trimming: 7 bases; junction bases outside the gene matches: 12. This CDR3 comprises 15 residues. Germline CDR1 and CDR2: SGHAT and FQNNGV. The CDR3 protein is CASSRPGQGGGGYTF. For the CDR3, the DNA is TGTGCCAGCAGTCGCCCGGGACAGGGAGGTGGTGGCTACACCTTC.

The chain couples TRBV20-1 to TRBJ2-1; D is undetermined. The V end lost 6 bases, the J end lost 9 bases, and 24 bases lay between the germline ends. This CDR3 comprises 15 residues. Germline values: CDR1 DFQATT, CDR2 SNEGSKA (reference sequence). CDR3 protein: CSAARLARAGGEQFF. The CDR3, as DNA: TGCAGTGCCGCCCGGCTCGCGCGAGCAGGCGGTGAGCAGTTCTTC.

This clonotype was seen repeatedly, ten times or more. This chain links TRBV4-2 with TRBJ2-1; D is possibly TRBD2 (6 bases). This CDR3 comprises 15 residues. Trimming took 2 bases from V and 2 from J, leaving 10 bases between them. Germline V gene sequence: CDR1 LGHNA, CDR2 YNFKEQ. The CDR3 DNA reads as TGTGCCAGCAGCCAATTTAGCGGACCCTACAATGAGCAGTTCTTC. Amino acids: CASSQFSGPYNEQFF.

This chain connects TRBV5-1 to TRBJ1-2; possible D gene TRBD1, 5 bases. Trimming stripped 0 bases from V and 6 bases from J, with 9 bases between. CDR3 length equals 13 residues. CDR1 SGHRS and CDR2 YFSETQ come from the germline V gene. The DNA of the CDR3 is TGCGCCAGCAGCTTGGCAGGGCCGGATGGCTACACCTTC. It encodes CASSLAGPDGYTF. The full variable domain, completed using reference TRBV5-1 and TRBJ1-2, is KAGVTQTPRYLIKTRGQQVTLSCSPISGHRSVSWYQQTPGQGLQFLFEYFSETQRNKGNFPGRFSGRQFSNSRSEMNVSTLELGDSALYLCASSLAGPDGYTFGSGTRLTVV.

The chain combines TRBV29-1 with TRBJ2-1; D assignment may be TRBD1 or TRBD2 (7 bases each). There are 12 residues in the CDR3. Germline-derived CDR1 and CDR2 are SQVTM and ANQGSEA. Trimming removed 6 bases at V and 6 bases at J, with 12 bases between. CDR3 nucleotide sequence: TGCAGCGTCCAGGGGGGGCGCAATGAGCAGTTCTTC. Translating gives CSVQGGRNEQFF.

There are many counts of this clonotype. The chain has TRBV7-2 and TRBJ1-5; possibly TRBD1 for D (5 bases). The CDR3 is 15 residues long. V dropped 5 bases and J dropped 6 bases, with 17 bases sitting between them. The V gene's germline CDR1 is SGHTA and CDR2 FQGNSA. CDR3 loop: CASSLLPGRAQPQHF. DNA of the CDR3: TGTGCCAGCAGCCTCCTCCCGGGGCGAGCTCAGCCCCAGCATTTT.

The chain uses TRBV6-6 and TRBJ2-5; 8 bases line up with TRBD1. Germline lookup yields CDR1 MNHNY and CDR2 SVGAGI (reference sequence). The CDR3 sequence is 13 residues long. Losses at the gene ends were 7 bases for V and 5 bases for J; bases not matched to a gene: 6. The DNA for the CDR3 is TGTGCCAGCATTTCCCGGGACAGGGAGACCCAGTACTTC. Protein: CASISRDRETQYF.

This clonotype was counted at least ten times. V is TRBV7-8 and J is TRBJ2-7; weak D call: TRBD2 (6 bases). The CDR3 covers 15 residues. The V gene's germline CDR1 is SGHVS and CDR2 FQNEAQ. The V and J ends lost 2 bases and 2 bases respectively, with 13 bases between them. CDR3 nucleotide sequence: TGTGCCAGCAGCTTAAAGCGGGTCATAACCTACGAGCAGTACTTC. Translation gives CASSLKRVITYEQYF.

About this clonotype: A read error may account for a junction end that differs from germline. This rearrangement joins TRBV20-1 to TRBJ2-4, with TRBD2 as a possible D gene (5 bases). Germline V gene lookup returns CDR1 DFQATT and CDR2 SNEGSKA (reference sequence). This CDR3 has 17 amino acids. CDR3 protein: CCARLLVDGLAKNIQYF. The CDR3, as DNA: TGCTGTGCAAGGCTACTGGTGGACGGACTAGCCAAAAACATTCAGTACTTC.

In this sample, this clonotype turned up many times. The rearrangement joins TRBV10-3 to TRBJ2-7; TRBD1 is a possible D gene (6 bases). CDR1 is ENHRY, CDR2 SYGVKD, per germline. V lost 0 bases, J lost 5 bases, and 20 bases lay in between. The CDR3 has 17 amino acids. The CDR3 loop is CAISESKQGPNTDEQYF. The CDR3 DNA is TGTGCCATCAGTGAGTCGAAACAGGGCCCCAACACCGACGAGCAGTACTTC.

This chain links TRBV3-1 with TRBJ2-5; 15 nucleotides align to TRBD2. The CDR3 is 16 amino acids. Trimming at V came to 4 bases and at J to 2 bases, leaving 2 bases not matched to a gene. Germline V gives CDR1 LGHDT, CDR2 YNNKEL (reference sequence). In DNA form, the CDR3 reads TGTGCCAGCAGCCTAGGGACTAGCGGGAGGCAAGAGACCCAGTACTTC. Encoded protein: CASSLGTSGRQETQYF.

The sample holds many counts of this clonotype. Written as DNA, the CDR3 is TGCAGTGCTAGCTATGGAGAGACCCAGTACTTC. Translated, it gives CSASYGETQYF. The J gene is TRBJ2-5, the V gene TRBV20-1, with D unclear. Germline V CDR1 and CDR2: DFQATT, SNEGSKA (reference sequence). Trimming left V 3 bases short and J 4 bases short, with 6 bases between. The CDR3 spans 11 residues.

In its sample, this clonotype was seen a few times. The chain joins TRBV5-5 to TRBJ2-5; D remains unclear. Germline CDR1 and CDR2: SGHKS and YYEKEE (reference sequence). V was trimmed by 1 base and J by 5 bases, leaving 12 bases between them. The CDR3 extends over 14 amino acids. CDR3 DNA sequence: TGTGCCAGCAGCTTGCGGTTCGTCAGTGAGACCCAGTACTTC. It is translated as CASSLRFVSETQYF. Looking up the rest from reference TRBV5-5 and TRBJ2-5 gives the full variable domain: DAGVTQSPTHLIKTRGQQVTLRCSPISGHKSVSWYQQVLGQGPQFIFQYYEKEERGRGNFPDRFSARQFPNYSSELNVNALLLGDSALYLCASSLRFVSETQYFGPGTRLLVL.

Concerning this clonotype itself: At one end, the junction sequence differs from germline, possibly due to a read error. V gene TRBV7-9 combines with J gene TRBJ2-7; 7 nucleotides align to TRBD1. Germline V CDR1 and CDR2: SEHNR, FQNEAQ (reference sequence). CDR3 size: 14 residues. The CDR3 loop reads CASSLGDSSYKQYF. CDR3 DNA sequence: TGTGCCAGCAGCTTGGGGGACAGCAGCTACAAGCAGTACTTC.